This TCR beta chain was sequenced for a study of control samples from healthy donors and cancer patients. This table comes from immunoSEQ multiplex PCR, and its TCRdb copy is limited to in-frame clones, with some not included. The sample carries 150,000 or so clones, about 90% recorded once. The CDR3 loop spans 13 amino acids. The germline CDR1 and CDR2 sequences are KGHSH and LQKENI. Trimming cost V 6 bases and J 3 bases, with 11 bases left between them. Sequenced sample: blood. The clonotype originates from a man aged 18 to 30 in good health. This chain joins TRBV18 and TRBJ2-5; a weak D match, TRBD1 (6 bases). CDR3: CASSWAGEETQYF. Here the CDR3 DNA reads TGTGCCAGCTCGTGGGCAGGGGAAGAGACCCAGTACTTC.